The table lists the clone carrying this T cell receptor (beta chain) with a count of one. Germline V gene sequence: CDR1 SGHVS, CDR2 FNYEAQ. After removal of 5 bases from V and 6 bases from J, the junction contained 9 bases not matched to a gene. CDR3 length: 18 amino acids. The source of the sample is a study of blood T cell repertoires in COVID-19. Turning to the study itself: Sources were T cells, B-cell-depleted T cells, or PBMCs; the material itself was cDNA or gDNA.

Authors' data handling: Estimates of nucleated cell counts were drawn from the amplification of reference gene primers. Using immunoSEQ multiplex PCR, the repertoire was profiled, and TCRdb retains in-frame clones only, with some absent. The D gene and trimming were derived from the DNA, and the V and J assignments and clone size from that table. The sample shows about 110,000 clones, less than 85% of them seen only once. Sequencing input: peripheral blood. The gene calls are TRBV7-6 and TRBJ2-2, with 16 bases fitting TRBD2. This receptor was taken from a woman in her fifties or sixties with acute or convalescent COVID-19. The CDR3 protein is CASSRGTSGRGSPGELFF. The CDR3 region has the DNA TGTGCCAGCAGCCGTGGGACTAGCGGGAGGGGAAGTCCCGGGGAGCTGTTTTTT.